The TCR beta chain described here comes from a study of CD8 T cells in Susac syndrome. The CDR3 is 15 residues long. The V end lost 6 bases, the J end lost 0 bases, and 18 bases lay between the germline ends. Per the germline V gene, CDR1 is DFQATT and CDR2 is SNEGSKA (reference sequence). Sequencing of TCR beta covered CD8+ and CD4+ T cells obtained from blood. Fulfillment of recently defined diagnostic criteria for definite or probable disease was shown by the patients with Susac syndrome. RNA amounts of about 0.5 to 1 ug underwent reverse transcription with random hexamers. Amplification of TCR beta CDR3 by immunoSEQ multiplex PCR spanned 54 Vbeta and 13 Jbeta. TCRdb re-derived calls from the immunoSEQ multiplex PCR reads in MiXCR, one entry per CDR3 protein. The sample has about 71,000 distinct CDR3 sequences; 93% are singletons.

This TCR was sampled from a human donor with Susac syndrome. V gene TRBV20-1 combines with J gene TRBJ2-7; maybe TRBD1 (6 bases). Source material: CD4+ T cells from PBMCs. The CDR3 DNA follows: TGCAGTGCGGGAATTGGGACAACTTACTCCTACGAGCAGTACTTC. It codes for CSAGIGTTYSYEQYF.